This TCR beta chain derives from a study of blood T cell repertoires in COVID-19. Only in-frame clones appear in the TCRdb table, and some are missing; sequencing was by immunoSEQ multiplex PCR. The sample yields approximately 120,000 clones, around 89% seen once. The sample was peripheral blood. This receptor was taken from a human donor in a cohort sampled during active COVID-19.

This chain's CDR3 is CASSPGPYNEQFF. CDR3 nucleotides: TGTGCCAGCAGCCCAGGGCCCTACAATGAGCAGTTCTTC. V usage is TRBV5-6 and J usage is TRBJ2-1; perhaps TRBD1 as D (5 bases). The V gene's germline CDR1 is SGHDT and CDR2 YYEEEE. There are 13 residues in the CDR3. V was trimmed by 4 bases and J by 2 bases, leaving 7 bases between them.